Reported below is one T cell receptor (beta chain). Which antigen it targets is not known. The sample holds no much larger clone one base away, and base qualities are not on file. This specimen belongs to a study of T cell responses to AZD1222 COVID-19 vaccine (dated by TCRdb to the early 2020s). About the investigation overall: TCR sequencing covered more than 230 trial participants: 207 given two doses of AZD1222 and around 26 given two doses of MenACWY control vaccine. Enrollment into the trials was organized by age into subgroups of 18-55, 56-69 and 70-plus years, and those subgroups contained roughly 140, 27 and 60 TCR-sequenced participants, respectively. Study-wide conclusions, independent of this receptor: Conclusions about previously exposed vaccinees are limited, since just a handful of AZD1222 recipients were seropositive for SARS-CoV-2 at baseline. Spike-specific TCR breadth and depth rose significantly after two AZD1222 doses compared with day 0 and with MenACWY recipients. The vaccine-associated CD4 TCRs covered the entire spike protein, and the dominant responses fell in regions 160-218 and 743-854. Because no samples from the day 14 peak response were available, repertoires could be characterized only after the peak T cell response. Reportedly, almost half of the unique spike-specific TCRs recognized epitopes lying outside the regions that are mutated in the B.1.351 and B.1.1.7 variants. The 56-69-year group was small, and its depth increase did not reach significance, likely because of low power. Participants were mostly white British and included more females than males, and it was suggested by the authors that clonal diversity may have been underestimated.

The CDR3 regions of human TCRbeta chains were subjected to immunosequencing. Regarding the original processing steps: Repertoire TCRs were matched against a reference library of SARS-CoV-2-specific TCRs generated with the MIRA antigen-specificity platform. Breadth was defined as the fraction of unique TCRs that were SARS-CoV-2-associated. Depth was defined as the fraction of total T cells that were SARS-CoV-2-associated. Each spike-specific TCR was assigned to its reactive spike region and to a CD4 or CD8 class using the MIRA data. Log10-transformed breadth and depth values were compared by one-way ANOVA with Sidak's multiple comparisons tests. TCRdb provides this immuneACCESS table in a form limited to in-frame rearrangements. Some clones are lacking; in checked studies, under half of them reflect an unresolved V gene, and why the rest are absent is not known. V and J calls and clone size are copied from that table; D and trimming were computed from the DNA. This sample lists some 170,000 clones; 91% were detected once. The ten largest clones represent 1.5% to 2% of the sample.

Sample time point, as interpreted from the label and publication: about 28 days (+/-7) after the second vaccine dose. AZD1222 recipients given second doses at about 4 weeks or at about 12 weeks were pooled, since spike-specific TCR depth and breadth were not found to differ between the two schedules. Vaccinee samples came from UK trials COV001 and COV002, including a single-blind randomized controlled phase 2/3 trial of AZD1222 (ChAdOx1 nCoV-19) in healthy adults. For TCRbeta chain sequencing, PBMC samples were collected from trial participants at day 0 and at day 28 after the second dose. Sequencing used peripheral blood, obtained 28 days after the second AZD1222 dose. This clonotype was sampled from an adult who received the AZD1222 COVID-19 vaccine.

The CDR3: CASSSYRDSNYGYTF. The DNA sequence is as follows: TGTGCCAGCAGTTCTTACAGGGATTCTAACTATGGCTACACCTTC. The receptor chain draws on TRBV6-2 or TRBV6-3 and TRBJ1-2, and the D gene may be TRBD1, 6 bases matching. Relative to germline, V is 4 bases shorter and J is 0 bases shorter, with 12 bases between their ends. Taken from the germline V gene, the CDR1 and CDR2 loops are MNHEY and SVGEGT. The CDR3 measures 15 amino acids from cysteine to phenylalanine. Only the CDR3 region is kept as DNA, spanning 45 bases read in frame from base 1.